Described below is a single T cell receptor beta chain sequence and its context. Antigen unknown. This sample is drawn from a study of cytomegalovirus exposure and HLA in healthy donors. The study, taken as a whole, reports: TCR beta chains numbering some 160 were designated cytomegalovirus-associated. High specificity and sensitivity for cytomegalovirus status were reported for the classifier. The CMV antigen specificity of a few CMV-associated chains was confirmed through in vitro analysis.

Sequenced by immunoSEQ multiplex PCR; TCRdb stores in-frame clones only, minus some. The sample has under 200,000 clones, 86% seen once; the top ten hold around 6%. Germline trimming cut 10 bases from V and 4 bases from J; bases unmatched to any gene: 7. In germline, CDR1 is LNHDA, CDR2 SQIVND (reference sequence). There are 14 residues in the CDR3. The origin of this receptor is a woman aged 25 to 45 in good health and CMV-seronegative. Sequences were obtained from PBMCs. The chain has TRBV19 and TRBJ2-2, with TRBD1 matching 9 bases. CDR3 DNA sequence: TGTGCCACCCGTCTGGGACAGGGCACCGGGGAGCTGTTTTTT. Translated: CATRLGQGTGELFF.